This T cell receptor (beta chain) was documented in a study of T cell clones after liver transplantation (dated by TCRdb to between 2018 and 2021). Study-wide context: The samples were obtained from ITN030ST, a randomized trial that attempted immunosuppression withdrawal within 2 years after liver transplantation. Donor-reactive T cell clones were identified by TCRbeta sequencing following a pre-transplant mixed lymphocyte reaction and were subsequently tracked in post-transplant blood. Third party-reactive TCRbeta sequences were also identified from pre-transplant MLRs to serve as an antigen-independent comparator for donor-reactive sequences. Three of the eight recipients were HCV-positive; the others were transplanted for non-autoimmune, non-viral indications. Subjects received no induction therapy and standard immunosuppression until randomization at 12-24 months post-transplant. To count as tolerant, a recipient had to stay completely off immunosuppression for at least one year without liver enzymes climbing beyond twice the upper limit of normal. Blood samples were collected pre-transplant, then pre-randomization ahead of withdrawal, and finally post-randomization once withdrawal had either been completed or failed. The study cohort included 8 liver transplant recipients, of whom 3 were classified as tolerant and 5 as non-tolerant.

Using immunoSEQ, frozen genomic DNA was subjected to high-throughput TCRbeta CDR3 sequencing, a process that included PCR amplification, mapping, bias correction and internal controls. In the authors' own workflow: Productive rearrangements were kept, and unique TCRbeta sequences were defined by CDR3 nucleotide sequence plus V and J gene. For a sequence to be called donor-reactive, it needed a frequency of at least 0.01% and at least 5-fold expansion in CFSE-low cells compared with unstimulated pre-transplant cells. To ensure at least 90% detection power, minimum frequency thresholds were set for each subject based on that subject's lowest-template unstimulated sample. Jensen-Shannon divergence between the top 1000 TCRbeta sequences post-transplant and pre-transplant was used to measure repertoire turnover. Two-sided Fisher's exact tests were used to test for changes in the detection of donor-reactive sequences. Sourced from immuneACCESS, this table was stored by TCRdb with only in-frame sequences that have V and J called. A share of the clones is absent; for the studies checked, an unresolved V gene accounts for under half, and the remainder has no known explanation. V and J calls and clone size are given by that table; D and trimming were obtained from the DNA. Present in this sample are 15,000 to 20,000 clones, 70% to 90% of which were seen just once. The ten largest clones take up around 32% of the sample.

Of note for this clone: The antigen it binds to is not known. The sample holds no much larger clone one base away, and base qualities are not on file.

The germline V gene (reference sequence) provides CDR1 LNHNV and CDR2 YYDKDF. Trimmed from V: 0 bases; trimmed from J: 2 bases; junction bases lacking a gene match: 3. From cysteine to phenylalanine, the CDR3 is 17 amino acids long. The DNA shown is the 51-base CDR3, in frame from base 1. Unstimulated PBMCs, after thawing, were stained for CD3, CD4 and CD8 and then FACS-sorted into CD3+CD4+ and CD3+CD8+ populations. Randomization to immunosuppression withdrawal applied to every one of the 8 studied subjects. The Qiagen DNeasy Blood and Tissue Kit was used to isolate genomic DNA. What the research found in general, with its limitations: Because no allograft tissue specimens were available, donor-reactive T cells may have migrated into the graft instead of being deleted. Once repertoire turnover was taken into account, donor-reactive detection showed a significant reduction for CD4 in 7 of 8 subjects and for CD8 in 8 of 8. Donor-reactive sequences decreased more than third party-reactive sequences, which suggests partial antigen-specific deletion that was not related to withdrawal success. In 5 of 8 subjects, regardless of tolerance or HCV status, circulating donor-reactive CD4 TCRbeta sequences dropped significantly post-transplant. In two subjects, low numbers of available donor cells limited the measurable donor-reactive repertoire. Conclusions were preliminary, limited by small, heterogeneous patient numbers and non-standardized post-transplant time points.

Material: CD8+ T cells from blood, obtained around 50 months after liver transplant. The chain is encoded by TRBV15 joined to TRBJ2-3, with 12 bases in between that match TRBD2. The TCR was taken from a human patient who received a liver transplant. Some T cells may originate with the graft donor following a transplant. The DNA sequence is TGTGCCACCAGCAGAGAAAGGACTAGCGGGGCCACAGATACGCAGTATTTT. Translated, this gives CATSRERTSGATDTQYF.